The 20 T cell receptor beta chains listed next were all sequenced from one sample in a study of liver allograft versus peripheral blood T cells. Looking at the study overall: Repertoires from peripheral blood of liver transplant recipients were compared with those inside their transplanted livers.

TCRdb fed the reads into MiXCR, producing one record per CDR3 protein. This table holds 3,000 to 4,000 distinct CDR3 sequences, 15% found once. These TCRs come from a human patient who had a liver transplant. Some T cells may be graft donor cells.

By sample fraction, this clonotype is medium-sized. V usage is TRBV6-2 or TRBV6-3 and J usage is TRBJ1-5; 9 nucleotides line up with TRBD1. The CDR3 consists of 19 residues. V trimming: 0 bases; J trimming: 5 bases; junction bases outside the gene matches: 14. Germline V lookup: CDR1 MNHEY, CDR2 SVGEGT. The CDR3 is CASSYSSGWTGVWDQPQHF. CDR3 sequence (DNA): TGTGCCAGCAGTTACTCGAGCGGGTGGACAGGGGTATGGGATCAGCCCCAGCATTTT.

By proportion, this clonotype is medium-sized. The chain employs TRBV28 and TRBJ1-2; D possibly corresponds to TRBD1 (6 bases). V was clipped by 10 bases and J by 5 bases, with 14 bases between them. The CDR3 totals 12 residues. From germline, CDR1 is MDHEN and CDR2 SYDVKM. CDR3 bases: TGTGCCACCCTGGACAGCGAATATGGCTACACCTTC. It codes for CATLDSEYGYTF.

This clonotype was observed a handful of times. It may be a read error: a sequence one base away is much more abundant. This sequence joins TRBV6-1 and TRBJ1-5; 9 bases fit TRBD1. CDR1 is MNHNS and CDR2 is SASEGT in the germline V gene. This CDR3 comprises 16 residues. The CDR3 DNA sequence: TGTGGCAGCAGTGCTAGCACAGGGGGCGGGTATCAGCCCCAGCATTTT. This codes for CGSSASTGGGYQPQHF.

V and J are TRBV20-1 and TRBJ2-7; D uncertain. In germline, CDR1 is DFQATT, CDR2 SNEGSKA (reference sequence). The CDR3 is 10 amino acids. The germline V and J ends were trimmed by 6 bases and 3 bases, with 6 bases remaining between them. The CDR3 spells CSAQYYEQYF. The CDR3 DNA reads TGCAGTGCCCAATACTACGAGCAGTACTTC.

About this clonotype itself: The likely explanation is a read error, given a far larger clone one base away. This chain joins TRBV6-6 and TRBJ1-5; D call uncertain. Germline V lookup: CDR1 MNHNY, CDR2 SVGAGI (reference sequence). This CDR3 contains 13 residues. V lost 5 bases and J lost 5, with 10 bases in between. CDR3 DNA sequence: TGTGCCAGCAGTGTGGAAACAGATCAGCCCCAGCATTTT. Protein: CASSVETDQPQHF.

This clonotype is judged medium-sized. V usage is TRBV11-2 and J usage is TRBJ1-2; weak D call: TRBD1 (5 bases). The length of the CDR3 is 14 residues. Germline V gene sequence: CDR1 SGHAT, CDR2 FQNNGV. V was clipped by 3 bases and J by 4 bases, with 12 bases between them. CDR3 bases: TGTGCCAGCAGCTTGTTGGGCCAGGGCTATGGCTACACCTTC. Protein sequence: CASSLLGQGYGYTF.

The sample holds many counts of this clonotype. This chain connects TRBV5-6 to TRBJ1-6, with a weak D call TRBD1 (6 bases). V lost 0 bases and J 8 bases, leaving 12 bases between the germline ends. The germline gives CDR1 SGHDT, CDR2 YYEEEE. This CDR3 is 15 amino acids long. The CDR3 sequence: CASSLAQGNDSPLHF. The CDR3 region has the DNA TGTGCCAGCAGCTTGGCGCAGGGGAACGATTCACCCCTCCACTTT.

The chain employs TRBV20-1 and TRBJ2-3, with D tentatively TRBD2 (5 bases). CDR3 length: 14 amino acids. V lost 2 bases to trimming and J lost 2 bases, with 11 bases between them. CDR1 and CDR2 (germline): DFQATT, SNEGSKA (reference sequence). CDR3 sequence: CSARWLAFTDTQYF. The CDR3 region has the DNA TGCAGTGCTAGATGGCTAGCTTTCACAGATACGCAGTATTTT.

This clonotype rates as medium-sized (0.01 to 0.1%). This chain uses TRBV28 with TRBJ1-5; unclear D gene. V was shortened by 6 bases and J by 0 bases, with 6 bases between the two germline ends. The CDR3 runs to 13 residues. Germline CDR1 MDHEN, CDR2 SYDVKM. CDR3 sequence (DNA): TGTGCCAGCAGCTGGTATAGCAATCAGCCCCAGCATTTT. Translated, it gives CASSWYSNQPQHF.

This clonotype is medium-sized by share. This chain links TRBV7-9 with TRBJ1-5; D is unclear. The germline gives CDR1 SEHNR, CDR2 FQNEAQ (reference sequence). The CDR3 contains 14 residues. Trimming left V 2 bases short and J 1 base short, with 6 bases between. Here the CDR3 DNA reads TGTGCCAGCAGCTTACGAGGGAGCAATCAGCCCCAGCATTTT. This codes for CASSLRGSNQPQHF.

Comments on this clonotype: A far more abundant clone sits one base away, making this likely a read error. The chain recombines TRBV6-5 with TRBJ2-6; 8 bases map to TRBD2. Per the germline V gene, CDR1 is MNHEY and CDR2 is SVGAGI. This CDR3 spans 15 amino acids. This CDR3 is CAIRGGGSGADVLTF. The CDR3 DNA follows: TGTGCCATCCGGGGGGGCGGCTCTGGGGCCGACGTCCTGACTTTC.

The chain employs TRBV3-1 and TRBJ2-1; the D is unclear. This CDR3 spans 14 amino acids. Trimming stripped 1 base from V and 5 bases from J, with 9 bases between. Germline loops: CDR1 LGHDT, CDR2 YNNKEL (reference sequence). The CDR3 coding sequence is TGTGCCAGCAGCCAAGGTAGTAGCCACAATGAGCAGTTCTTC. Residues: CASSQGSSHNEQFF.

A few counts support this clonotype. The CDR3 DNA follows: TGTGCCAGCAGCTTGGCTCTAAGTCTAGGAGAGACCCAGTACTTC. It codes for CASSLALSLGETQYF. The chain recombines TRBV5-5 with TRBJ2-5; no reliable D call. Germline V gene sequence: CDR1 SGHKS, CDR2 YYEKEE (reference sequence). The CDR3 is 15 residues long. The V end was cut by 0 bases, the J end by 4 bases, with 13 bases between.

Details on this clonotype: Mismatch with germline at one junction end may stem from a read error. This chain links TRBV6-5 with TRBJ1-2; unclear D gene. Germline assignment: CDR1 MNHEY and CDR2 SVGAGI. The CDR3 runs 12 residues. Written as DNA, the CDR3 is TGTGCCAGCAGTTCCGGGCCCGGTCATTTCTTTTTC. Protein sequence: CASSSGPGHFFF.

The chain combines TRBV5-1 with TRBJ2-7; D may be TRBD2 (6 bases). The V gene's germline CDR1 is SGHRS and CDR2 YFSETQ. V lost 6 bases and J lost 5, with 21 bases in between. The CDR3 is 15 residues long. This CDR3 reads CASTSTSPTLHEQYF. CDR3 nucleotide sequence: TGCGCCAGCACCTCCACTAGCCCCACCCTCCACGAGCAGTACTTC.

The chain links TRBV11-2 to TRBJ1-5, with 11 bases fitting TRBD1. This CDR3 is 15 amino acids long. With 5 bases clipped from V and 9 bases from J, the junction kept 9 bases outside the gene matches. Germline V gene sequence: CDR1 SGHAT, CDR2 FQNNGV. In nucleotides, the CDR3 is TGTGCCAGCAGCCTCGGACAGGGGGCGGTCGGGCCCCAGCATTTT. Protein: CASSLGQGAVGPQHF.

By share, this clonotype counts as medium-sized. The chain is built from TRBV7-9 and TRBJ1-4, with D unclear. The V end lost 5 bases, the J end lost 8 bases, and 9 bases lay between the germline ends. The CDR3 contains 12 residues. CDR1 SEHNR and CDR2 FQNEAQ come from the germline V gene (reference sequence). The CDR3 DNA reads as TGTGCCAGCAGCACGAGTACCGAAAAACTGTTTTTT. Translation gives CASSTSTEKLFF. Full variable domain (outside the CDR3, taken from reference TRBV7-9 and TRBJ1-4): DTGVSQNPRHKITKRGQNVTFRCDPISEHNRLYWYRQTLGQGPEFLTYFQNEAQLEKSRLLSDRFSAERPKGSFSTLEIQRTEQGDSAMYLCASSTSTEKLFFGSGTQLSVL.

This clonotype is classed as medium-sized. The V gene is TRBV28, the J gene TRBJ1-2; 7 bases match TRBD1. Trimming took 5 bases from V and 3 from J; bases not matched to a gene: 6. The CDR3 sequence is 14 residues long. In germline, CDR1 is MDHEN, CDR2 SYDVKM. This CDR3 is CASSPPTGYYGYTF. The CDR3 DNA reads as TGTGCCAGCAGTCCTCCGACAGGGTACTATGGCTACACCTTC.

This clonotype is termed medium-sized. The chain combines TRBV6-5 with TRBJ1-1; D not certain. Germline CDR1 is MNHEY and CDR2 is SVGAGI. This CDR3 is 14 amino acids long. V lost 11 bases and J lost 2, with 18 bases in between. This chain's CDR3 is CAAQGRKTNTEAFF. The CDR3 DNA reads TGTGCCGCACAAGGGAGAAAAACCAACACTGAAGCTTTCTTT.

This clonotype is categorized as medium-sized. Here the CDR3 reads CAVSRGVNNSPLHF. The CDR3 DNA reads as TGTGCCGTTAGCAGGGGGGTGAATAATTCACCCCTCCACTTT. This rearrangement joins TRBV19 to TRBJ1-6, with 7 bases fitting TRBD1. The germline CDR1 and CDR2 sequences are LNHDA and SQIVND (reference sequence). V lost 11 bases to trimming and J lost 5 bases; unmatched junction nucleotides: 9. The CDR3 loop spans 14 amino acids.